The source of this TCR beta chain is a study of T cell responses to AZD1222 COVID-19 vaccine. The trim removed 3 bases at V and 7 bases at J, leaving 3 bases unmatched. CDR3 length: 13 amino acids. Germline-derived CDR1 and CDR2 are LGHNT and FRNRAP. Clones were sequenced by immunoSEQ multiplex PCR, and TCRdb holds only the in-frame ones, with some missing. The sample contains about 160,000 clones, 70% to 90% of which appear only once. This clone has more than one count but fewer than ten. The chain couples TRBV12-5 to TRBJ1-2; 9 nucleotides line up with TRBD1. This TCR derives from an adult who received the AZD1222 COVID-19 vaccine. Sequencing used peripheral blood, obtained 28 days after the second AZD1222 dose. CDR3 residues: CASGFTGGIGYTF. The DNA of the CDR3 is TGTGCTAGTGGTTTTACAGGGGGCATTGGCTACACCTTC.